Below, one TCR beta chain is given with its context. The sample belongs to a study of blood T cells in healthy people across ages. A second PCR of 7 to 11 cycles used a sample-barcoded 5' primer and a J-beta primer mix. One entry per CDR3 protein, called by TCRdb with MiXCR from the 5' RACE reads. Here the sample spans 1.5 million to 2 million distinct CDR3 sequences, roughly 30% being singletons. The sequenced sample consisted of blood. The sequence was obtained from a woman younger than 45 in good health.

This chain's CDR3 is CASSYFGPSGGRETQYF. In DNA, the CDR3 is TGTGCCAGCAGTTACTTCGGGCCTAGCGGGGGCCGAGAGACCCAGTACTTC. V usage is TRBV6-5 and J usage is TRBJ2-7; 10 bases agree with TRBD2. The J call may be in error: the DNA end matches TRBJ2-5 better. The CDR3 length is 17 residues. Germline CDR1 is MNHEY and CDR2 is SVGAGI.